A single sample gave rise to the 30 T cell receptor beta chains below, sequenced in a study of blood T cell repertoires in COVID-19. Assay used: immunoSEQ multiplex PCR; TCRdb lists only in-frame clones, some missing. The table includes 150,000 to 200,000 clones, around 85% detected once. The source material was peripheral blood. These receptors all come from a woman aged 60-70 years with COVID-19, enrolled during active disease.

This clone was observed a few times. The V gene is TRBV4-3, the J gene TRBJ1-6; tentative D call: TRBD1 (5 bases). Germline assignment: CDR1 LGHNA and CDR2 YSLEER. The CDR3 covers 16 residues. V lost 1 base and J 4 bases, leaving 11 bases between the germline ends. For the CDR3, the DNA is TGCGCCAGCAGCCAAGTAAGGACATCATATAATTCACCCCTCCACTTT. This encodes CASSQVRTSYNSPLHF.

The CDR3 sequence is CAWSWEAGGEQYF. The DNA of the CDR3 is TGTGCCTGGAGTTGGGAGGCCGGGGGCGAGCAGTACTTC. This chain connects TRBV30 to TRBJ2-7, with D perhaps matching TRBD2 (6 bases). The ends were cut back, 2 bases at V and 6 bases at J, with 14 bases in the middle. The V gene's germline CDR1 is GTSNPN and CDR2 SVGIG (reference sequence). The CDR3 totals 13 residues.

The V call is TRBV19, the J call TRBJ2-3; no clear D gene. Looked up from germline, CDR1 is LNHDA and CDR2 is SQIVND (reference sequence). With 5 bases removed from V and 5 bases from J, the gap between germline ends came to 5 bases. The CDR3 is 11 residues long. The CDR3: CASSVLDTQYF. As DNA, the CDR3 is TGTGCCAGTAGTGTCCTAGATACGCAGTATTTT.

The J gene is TRBJ2-7, the V gene TRBV5-6, with 11 bases aligning to TRBD2. V was clipped by 2 bases and J by 3 bases; unmatched bases: 4. Germline assignment: CDR1 SGHDT and CDR2 YYEEEE. The CDR3 consists of 15 residues. The chain's CDR3 is CASSFRLAGFYEQYF. For the CDR3, the DNA is TGTGCCAGCAGCTTCCGACTAGCGGGATTCTACGAGCAGTACTTC.

This clone was seen a single time. The V and J genes are TRBV6-5 and TRBJ2-7; D not resolved. V lost 5 bases to trimming and J lost 4 bases, with 12 bases between them. The CDR3 loop spans 13 amino acids. Germline CDR1 is MNHEY and CDR2 is SVGAGI. Here the CDR3 reads CASSIRSVYEQYF. CDR3 coding DNA: TGTGCCAGCAGTATCCGGAGTGTGTACGAGCAGTACTTC.

The chain combines TRBV19 with TRBJ2-4; D is unclear. CDR3 length: 13 residues. Germline lookup yields CDR1 LNHDA and CDR2 SQIVND (reference sequence). Trimming removed 10 bases at V and 0 bases at J, with 10 bases between. CDR3 sequence reads: CATGGKAKNIQYF. DNA of the CDR3: TGTGCCACGGGTGGTAAAGCCAAAAACATTCAGTACTTC.

The gene calls are TRBV28 and TRBJ1-5, with 8 nucleotides matching TRBD1. The CDR3 has 15 residues. Germline V gene lookup returns CDR1 MDHEN and CDR2 SYDVKM. With V trimmed by 8 bases and J by 1 base, 7 bases remained unmatched. CDR3 amino acids: CASRYRQGSNQPQHF. CDR3 DNA: TGTGCCAGCCGATATAGACAGGGGAGCAATCAGCCCCAGCATTTT.

In this sample, this clone turned up a few times. This chain joins TRBV9 and TRBJ2-7; D is ambiguous. Germline CDR1 SGDLS, CDR2 YYNGEE. The CDR3 consists of 13 residues. V shed 5 bases and J shed 4 bases, with 13 bases lying between them. The CDR3 DNA reads TGTGCCAGCAGTCTCTCATCCGGGTACGAGCAGTACTTC. It yields the protein CASSLSSGYEQYF. Using reference TRBV9 and TRBJ2-7 for the parts outside the CDR3, the full variable domain is DSGVTQTPKHLITATGQRVTLRCSPRSGDLSVYWYQQSLDQGLQFLIQYYNGEERAKGNILERFSAQQFPDLHSELNLSSLELGDSALYFCASSLSSGYEQYFGPGTRLTVT.

The J gene is TRBJ2-3, the V gene TRBV4-3; a possible D gene is TRBD1 (7 bases). Trimming removed 4 bases at V and 3 bases at J, with 23 bases between. The germline V gene has CDR1 LGHNA and CDR2 YSLEER. The CDR3 has 18 residues. DNA for the CDR3: TGCGCCAGCAGCCTCATGCGGGGCAGGGGGGCTCAGACAGATACGCAGTATTTT. This codes for CASSLMRGRGAQTDTQYF.

The chain carries TRBV6-1 and TRBJ2-7; the match to TRBD1 covers 7 bases. Germline V CDR1 and CDR2: MNHNS, SASEGT. J was trimmed by 1 base and V by 2 bases; bases with no gene match: 8. The CDR3 totals 16 residues. The CDR3 protein is CASSENRDRVSYEQYF. Written as DNA, the CDR3 is TGTGCCAGCAGTGAAAACCGGGACAGAGTTTCCTACGAGCAGTACTTC.

The chain has TRBV3-1 (or the pseudogene TRBV3-2) and TRBJ2-3; the D is unclear. Trimming took 1 base from V and 0 from J, leaving 8 bases between them. The CDR3 is 15 amino acids. Germline loops: CDR1 LGHDT, CDR2 YNNKEL (reference sequence). This chain's CDR3 is CASSQGELSTDTQYF. DNA for the CDR3: TGTGCCAGCAGCCAAGGCGAGCTGAGCACAGATACGCAGTATTTT.

This chain joins TRBV6-6 and TRBJ2-7; TRBD2 agrees at 8 bases. From germline, CDR1 is MNHNY and CDR2 SVGAGI (reference sequence). Trimming cost V 4 bases and J 4 bases; bases outside gene matches: 6. CDR3 length equals 14 residues. CDR3 protein: CASSSGTRKYEQYF. DNA of the CDR3: TGTGCCAGCAGTTCCGGGACTAGAAAATACGAGCAGTACTTC.

This chain uses TRBV6-6 with TRBJ1-4; D perhaps matches TRBD1 (6 bases). Germline lookup yields CDR1 MNHNY and CDR2 SVGAGI (reference sequence). V shed 0 bases and J shed 8 bases, with 13 bases lying between them. The CDR3 is 15 amino acids. The CDR3 nucleotides read TGTGCCAGCAGTTACTCGGGGGGGCGCGAAGAAAAACTGTTTTTT. Its protein is CASSYSGGREEKLFF.

This chain uses TRBV2 with TRBJ2-7, with 8 bases fitting TRBD1. Losses at the gene ends were 5 bases for V and 3 bases for J; bases not matched to a gene: 6. Germline values: CDR1 SNHLY, CDR2 FYNNEI. CDR3 length equals 14 residues. CDR3 loop: CASSHDRGGYEQYF. CDR3 nucleotide sequence: TGTGCCAGCAGTCACGACAGGGGAGGCTACGAGCAGTACTTC.

The chain joins TRBV19 to TRBJ1-6; no clear D gene. Looked up from germline, CDR1 is LNHDA and CDR2 is SQIVND (reference sequence). Between the trimmed V and J ends, which lost 6 bases and 8 bases, there was a span of 23 bases. This CDR3 spans 17 amino acids. The DNA for the CDR3 is TGTGCCAGTAGCCACACTCCAGAGGCTTTCGGGGATTCACCCCTCCACTTT. Translating gives CASSHTPEAFGDSPLHF.

The chain employs TRBV9 and TRBJ2-3, with D perhaps matching TRBD2 (5 bases). The germline CDR1 and CDR2 sequences are SGDLS and YYNGEE. The CDR3 runs to 19 residues. V gave up 3 bases and J gave up 0 bases, with 23 bases separating them. CDR3 nucleotides: TGTGCCAGCAGCGCCGGGTTCTTGTGGTCGGGGTCTAGCACAGATACGCAGTATTTT. It codes for CASSAGFLWSGSSTDTQYF.

V and J are TRBV10-3 and TRBJ1-3, with D possibly being TRBD1 (5 bases). The CDR3 totals 14 residues. CDR1 and CDR2 from the germline V gene are ENHRY and SYGVKD. The V and J ends lost 7 bases and 0 bases respectively, with 10 bases between them. The CDR3 DNA sequence: TGTGCCATCATGGACACGTCCTCTGGAAACACCATATATTTT. Protein: CAIMDTSSGNTIYF.

The rearrangement joins TRBV18 to TRBJ2-5, with 7 bases identical to TRBD1. J lost 1 base, V lost 8 bases, and 4 bases had no gene match. This CDR3 is built from 13 residues. Germline V gene lookup returns CDR1 KGHSH and CDR2 LQKENI. CDR3 bases: TGTGCCAGCCTGGGGACAGCCCAAGAGACCCAGTACTTC. This encodes CASLGTAQETQYF. The full variable domain, in which reference TRBV18 and TRBJ2-5 provide the parts outside the CDR3, is NAGVMQNPRHLVRRRGQEARLRCSPMKGHSHVYWYRQLPEEGLKFMVYLQKENIIDESGMPKERFSAEFPKEGPSILRIQQVVRGDSAAYFCASLGTAQETQYFGPGTRLLVL.

The J gene is TRBJ2-5, the V gene TRBV21-1; the table assigns TRBD2, which was not confirmed against the DNA. TRBV21-1 is listed as a pseudogene. The CDR3 contains 15 residues. The CDR3 reads CASSKGAGRWETQYF. DNA of the CDR3: TGTGCCAGCAGCAAAGGGGCGGGCCGTTGGGAGACCCAGTACTTC.

The chain is built from TRBV19 and TRBJ1-4; D ambiguous. This CDR3 is built from 12 residues. Germline V CDR1 and CDR2: LNHDA, SQIVND (reference sequence). The germline V and J ends were trimmed by 4 bases and 4 bases, with 4 bases remaining between them. CDR3 sequence: CASSKYNEKLFF. The CDR3 DNA is TGTGCCAGTAGTAAATATAATGAAAAACTGTTTTTT. Using reference TRBV19 and TRBJ1-4 for the parts outside the CDR3, the full variable domain is DGGITQSPKYLFRKEGQNVTLSCEQNLNHDAMYWYRQDPGQGLRLIYYSQIVNDFQKGDIAEGYSVSREKKESFPLTVTSAQKNPTAFYLCASSKYNEKLFFGSGTQLSVL.

This clone was counted once. The chain employs TRBV13 and TRBJ2-7, with 9 nucleotides matching TRBD2. CDR1 is PRHDT, CDR2 FYEKMQ, per germline (reference sequence). The J segment lost 2 bases and the V segment lost 5 bases, leaving 4 bases of the junction unmatched. The CDR3 loop spans 14 amino acids. The DNA for the CDR3 is TGTGCCAGCAGCCCTCGACTAGCGGCCTACGAGCAGTACTTC. The encoded protein is CASSPRLAAYEQYF.

The chain is built from TRBV27 and TRBJ2-2, with D unclear. This CDR3 has 14 amino acids. CDR1 is MNHEY, CDR2 SMNVEV, per germline (reference sequence). Trimming took off 2 bases at V and 7 bases at J, with 11 bases between the two ends. This CDR3 reads CASSLELIGGELFF. For the CDR3, the DNA is TGTGCCAGCAGTTTAGAACTGATCGGCGGGGAGCTGTTTTTT.

This clone showed up just once. The chain combines TRBV5-1 with TRBJ2-4; TRBD2 aligns across 16 bases. The germline gives CDR1 SGHRS, CDR2 YFSETQ. V trimming: 4 bases; J trimming: 1 base; junction bases outside the gene matches: 14. The CDR3 is 21 amino acids. The CDR3 is CASSRGLAGGPRGSAKNIQYF. The CDR3 DNA reads as TGCGCCAGCAGCAGGGGACTAGCGGGAGGGCCCAGGGGTTCGGCCAAAAACATTCAGTACTTC.

This rearrangement joins TRBV30 to TRBJ1-2, with D unresolved. CDR3 length equals 13 residues. The germline CDR1 and CDR2 sequences are GTSNPN and SVGIG (reference sequence). Trimming removed 7 bases at V and 4 bases at J, with 16 bases between. Here the CDR3 reads CAYYDPGSYGYTF. The CDR3 coding sequence is TGTGCCTACTATGACCCGGGGAGCTATGGCTACACCTTC.

J is TRBJ1-5 and V is TRBV7-8; 8 nucleotides agree with TRBD1. The length of the CDR3 is 15 residues. Germline CDR1 reads SGHVS; CDR2 reads FQNEAQ. Trimming at V came to 4 bases and at J to 1 base, leaving 3 bases not matched to a gene. The CDR3 coding sequence is TGTGCCAGCAGCTCGGGGACAGGAAGCAATCAGCCCCAGCATTTT. Translated: CASSSGTGSNQPQHF.

This clone was recorded a few times. Just one base apart from a much larger clone, this may be a read error. Other DNA sequences in the sample encode the same CDR3. This CDR3 reads CASSPTGNYGYTF. CDR3 in DNA: TGTGCCAGCAGCCCTACAGGGAACTATGGCTACACCTTC. The gene calls are TRBV7-2 and TRBJ1-2, with D tentatively TRBD1 (6 bases). Deletions cut 5 bases from V and 2 bases from J, with 9 bases between. There are 13 residues in the CDR3. Germline values: CDR1 SGHTA, CDR2 FQGNSA.

The CDR3, as DNA: TGTGCCAGCAGCTTTGACATCAACACTGAAGCTTTCTTT. It codes for CASSFDINTEAFF. V and J are TRBV7-3 and TRBJ1-1; D not resolved. The V gene lost 3 bases and the J gene lost 2 bases, with 7 bases spanning the gap. Per germline, CDR1 SGHTA and CDR2 FQGTGA. The CDR3 contains 13 residues.

The genes are TRBV19 and TRBJ1-3; TRBD1 is a possible D gene (5 bases). CDR1 is LNHDA and CDR2 is SQIVND in the germline V gene (reference sequence). The V end lost 10 bases, the J end lost 0 bases, and 13 bases lay between the germline ends. This CDR3 is built from 14 residues. CDR3 DNA sequence: TGTGCCACTTCGGACAAGAACTCTGGAAACACCATATATTTT. It codes for CATSDKNSGNTIYF.

The chain recombines TRBV7-2 with TRBJ1-6; no definite D call. In germline, CDR1 is SGHTA, CDR2 FQGNSA. Trimming stripped 2 bases from V and 7 bases from J, with 9 bases between. The CDR3 sequence is 14 residues long. CDR3 amino acids: CASSLTSQNSPLHF. In DNA, the CDR3 is TGTGCCAGCAGCTTAACATCACAGAATTCACCCCTCCACTTT.

About this clone itself: In the same sample, other DNA sequences code for this CDR3. The chain carries TRBV6-5 and TRBJ2-7, with unresolved D. CDR3 length: 12 amino acids. V was trimmed by 0 bases and J by 3 bases, leaving 3 bases between them. The germline CDR1 and CDR2 sequences are MNHEY and SVGAGI. CDR3 sequence (DNA): TGTGCCAGCAGTTACTCCCGCTACGAGCAGTACTTC. Its translation: CASSYSRYEQYF.